A selection of T cell receptor beta chains follows, all from one sample in a study of shared clonotypes between healthy human individuals. The method was immunoSEQ multiplex PCR; TCRdb's version includes in-frame clones alone and lacks a portion of them. Found here are roughly 1.4 million clones, around 98.5% of them singletons; the top ten hold around 0.33%. The sequenced sample consisted of naive CD4+ T cells sorted from blood. Source of these receptors: a man aged 25 to 45 in good health. CDR3s include the opening cysteine and the closing phenylalanine or tryptophan. Each record gives: V gene, CDR3 length, clone size, D gene, J gene, CDR3 protein, CDR3 DNA. D genes are given only for firm matches. Only some rows state a clone size, as once, few, many or a class for expanded clones.

>TRBV19|13|.|.|TRBJ2-1
CASIPVGGHEQFF
TGTGCCAGTATCCCCGTTGGTGGACATGAGCAGTTCTTC
>TRBV7-9|17|.|.|TRBJ1-3
CASSPRTSTRSENTIYF
TGTGCCAGCAGCCCTCGGACAAGTACCCGTTCTGAGAACACCATATATTTT
>TRBV19|14|.|.|TRBJ2-3
CASSHEKATDTQYF
TGTGCCAGTAGTCACGAGAAGGCCACAGATACGCAGTATTTT
>TRBV29-1|12|once|.|TRBJ2-7
CSVEVRTYEQYF
TGCAGCGTTGAGGTCAGGACCTACGAGCAGTACTTC
>TRBV5-6|15|.|.|TRBJ2-1
CASSLGPLAYNEQFF
TGTGCCAGCAGCTTGGGCCCTCTTGCATACAATGAGCAGTTCTTC
>TRBV6-6|12|.|.|TRBJ1-5
CATYGGDQPQHF
TGTGCCACCTACGGGGGGGACCAGCCCCAGCATTTT
>TRBV28|15|once|.|TRBJ2-7
CASSLGGTPIYEQYF
TGTGCCAGCAGTTTAGGCGGGACTCCAATTTACGAGCAGTACTTC
>TRBV2|14|.|TRBD1|TRBJ2-2
CASSQSGGNGELFF
TGTGCCAGCAGCCAATCAGGGGGTAACGGGGAGCTGTTTTTT
>TRBV18|15|.|TRBD2|TRBJ2-7
CASSQPGLDDYEQYF
TGTGCCAGCTCACAACCGGGACTAGATGACTACGAGCAGTACTTC
>TRBV2|13|.|.|TRBJ2-7
CASEQVDQHEQYF
TGTGCCAGCGAACAGGTAGATCAACACGAGCAGTACTTC
>TRBV18|14|.|.|TRBJ1-1
CASSPQGSNTEAFF
TGTGCCAGCTCACCACAGGGCTCGAACACTGAAGCTTTCTTT
>TRBV5-1|14|.|.|TRBJ2-1
CASSLSSSYNEQFF
TGCGCCAGCAGCTTGTCGAGCTCCTACAATGAGCAGTTCTTC
>TRBV7-6|18|.|TRBD2|TRBJ2-7
CASSLSPSGSFGFNEQYF
TGTGCCAGCAGCTTATCTCCTAGCGGGAGCTTCGGGTTCAACGAGCAGTACTTC
>TRBV28|11|.|.|TRBJ1-2
CASSSPSGYTF
TGTGCCAGCAGTTCCCCAAGTGGCTACACCTTC
>TRBV2|19|.|TRBD2|TRBJ2-6
CASSDRTSGFSSGANVLTF
TGTGCCAGCAGTGACCGGACTAGCGGGTTCTCCTCTGGGGCCAACGTCCTGACTTTC
>TRBV5-6|12|.|.|TRBJ2-5
CASSLPRETQYF
TGTGCCAGCAGCTTGCCTAGGGAGACCCAGTACTTC
>TRBV4-1|14|.|TRBD1|TRBJ1-5
CASSQQGAGQPQHF
TGCGCCAGCAGCCAACAGGGGGCGGGGCAGCCCCAGCATTTT
>TRBV7-2|15|.|.|TRBJ2-3
CASSPGGIFSDTQYF
TGTGCCAGCAGCCCTGGCGGAATTTTTTCTGATACGCAGTATTTT
>TRBV5-4|13|.|TRBD1|TRBJ2-7
CASSKTGDYEQYF
TGTGCCAGCAGCAAGACAGGGGACTACGAGCAGTACTTC
>TRBV21-1|16|.|.|TRBJ2-7
CASSTHLAGVPREQYF
TGTGCCAGCAGCACGCATCTAGCGGGGGTCCCTCGCGAGCAGTACTTC
>TRBV29-1|11|once|.|TRBJ2-3
CSVLGTDTQYF
TGCAGCGTTCTGGGGACAGATACGCAGTATTTT
>TRBV7-8|16|once|TRBD1|TRBJ2-7
CASSYPRTGSPYEQYF
TGTGCCAGCAGCTACCCGAGGACAGGCTCTCCCTACGAGCAGTACTTC
>TRBV9|16|.|.|TRBJ2-1
CASSVGQRVSYNEQFF
TGTGCCAGCAGCGTAGGACAGCGGGTCTCCTACAATGAGCAGTTCTTC
>TRBV11-2|16|.|.|TRBJ1-4
CASSLDPGPGREKLFF
TGTGCCAGCAGCTTAGATCCGGGACCAGGCCGGGAAAAACTGTTTTTT
>TRBV4-3|15|.|.|TRBJ2-1
CASSQAGSSYNEQFF
TGCGCCAGCAGCCAAGCCGGGAGTTCTTACAATGAGCAGTTCTTC
>TRBV30|15|.|.|TRBJ1-4
CAWSLRRATNEKLFF
TGTGCCTGGAGTCTAAGACGAGCAACTAATGAAAAACTGTTTTTT